The entry below gives a single T cell receptor beta chain sequence along with its context. This sample stems from a study of blood T cell repertoires in COVID-19. For the study at large: Acute and convalescent COVID-19 samples came from the United States, Italy and Spain. In each case, the material was cDNA or gDNA derived from T cells, B-cell-depleted T cells, or PBMCs.

Per the original methods: Amplification from reference gene primers served as the basis for estimated nucleated cell counts. TCRdb keeps only in-frame clones here, not all; method: immunoSEQ multiplex PCR. The V and J calls and the clone size are those of that table, but D and trimming were determined from the DNA. The data hold 95,000 to 100,000 clones, with 79% observed a single time. From germline, CDR1 is MDHEN and CDR2 SYDVKM. V lost 4 bases, J lost 8 bases, and 12 bases stayed unmatched. The CDR3 consists of 15 residues. V is TRBV28 and J is TRBJ1-2, with 8 bases identical to TRBD1. This receptor was identified in a woman older than 75 with active or convalescent COVID-19. Sequenced material: peripheral blood. CDR3 sequence: CASSYGQGMGVGYTF. In nucleotides, the CDR3 is TGTGCCAGCAGTTACGGACAGGGAATGGGAGTAGGCTACACCTTC.